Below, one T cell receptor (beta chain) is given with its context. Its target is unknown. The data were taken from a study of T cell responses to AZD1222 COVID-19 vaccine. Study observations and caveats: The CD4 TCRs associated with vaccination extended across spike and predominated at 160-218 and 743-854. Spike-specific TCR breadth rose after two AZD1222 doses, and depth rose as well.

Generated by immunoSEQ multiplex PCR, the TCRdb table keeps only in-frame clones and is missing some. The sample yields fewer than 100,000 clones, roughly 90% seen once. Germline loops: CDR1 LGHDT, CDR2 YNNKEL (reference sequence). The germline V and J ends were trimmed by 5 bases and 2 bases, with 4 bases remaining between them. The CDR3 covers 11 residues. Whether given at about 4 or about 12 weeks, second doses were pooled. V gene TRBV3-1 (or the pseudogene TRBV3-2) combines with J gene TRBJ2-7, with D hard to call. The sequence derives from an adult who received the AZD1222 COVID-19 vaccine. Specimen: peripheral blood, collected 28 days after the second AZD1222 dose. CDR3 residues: CASSSTYEQYF. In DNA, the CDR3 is TGTGCCAGCAGCTCAACCTACGAGCAGTACTTC.